These T cell receptor beta chains were read from a single sample in a study of T cells in Graves' hyperthyroidism and ophthalmopathy. TCRdb itself ran the multiplex PCR reads through MiXCR, one entry per CDR3 protein. This sample yields some 350,000 distinct CDR3 sequences, of which roughly 13% are seen a single time; about a third belongs to the top ten. Sequencing used blood. The receptors stem from a woman in her thirties or forties with Graves' ophthalmopathy. CDR3s include the opening cysteine and the closing phenylalanine or tryptophan. D genes are given only for firm matches. A row's size may be missing; if present it is once, few, many or a size class.

d_call: NA; clone_size: many; j_call: TRBJ2-1; v_call: TRBV7-9; cdr3_aa: CASSLDSWADSFYYNEQFF; cdr3_nt: TGTGCCAGCAGCTTAGATTCATGGGCCGACAGTTTCTACTACAATGAGCAGTTCTTC
d_call: TRBD1; clone_size: NA; j_call: TRBJ1-1; v_call: TRBV19; cdr3_aa: CASSALRQGETEAFF; cdr3_nt: TGTGCCAGTAGCGCCCTCAGACAGGGTGAAACTGAAGCTTTCTTT
d_call: NA; clone_size: few; j_call: TRBJ2-2; v_call: TRBV30; cdr3_aa: CAWGHNTGELFF; cdr3_nt: TGTGCCTGGGGACACAACACCGGGGAGCTGTTTTTT
d_call: NA; clone_size: many; j_call: TRBJ1-2; v_call: TRBV5-1; cdr3_aa: CASSLDYGGYTF; cdr3_nt: TGCGCCAGCAGCTTGGATTACGGCGGCTACACCTTC
d_call: TRBD1; clone_size: NA; j_call: TRBJ2-3; v_call: TRBV18; cdr3_aa: CASSKQGASPDTQYF; cdr3_nt: TGTGCCAGCTCAAAACAGGGGGCGAGCCCAGATACGCAGTATTTT
d_call: NA; clone_size: NA; j_call: TRBJ2-7; v_call: TRBV6-1; cdr3_aa: CASSEVVTYYEQYF; cdr3_nt: TGTGCCAGCAGTGAAGTCGTCACCTACTACGAGCAGTACTTC
d_call: TRBD1; clone_size: few; j_call: TRBJ1-2; v_call: TRBV29-1; cdr3_aa: CSSSPGTGAGYTF; cdr3_nt: TGCAGCTCTAGCCCCGGGACAGGGGCCGGCTACACCTTC
d_call: NA; clone_size: NA; j_call: TRBJ2-3; v_call: TRBV9; cdr3_aa: CASRVIADQRTDTQYF; cdr3_nt: TGTGCCAGCAGGGTTATAGCGGACCAGCGCACAGATACGCAGTATTTT
d_call: TRBD2; clone_size: many; j_call: TRBJ2-7; v_call: TRBV6-5; cdr3_aa: CASSYGSGSYEQYF; cdr3_nt: TGTGCCAGCAGTTACGGGAGCGGGAGCTACGAGCAGTACTTC
d_call: TRBD2; clone_size: many; j_call: TRBJ2-3; v_call: TRBV2; cdr3_aa: CASTELAGETDTQYF; cdr3_nt: TGTGCCAGCACCGAGCTAGCGGGAGAAACAGATACGCAGTATTTT
d_call: NA; clone_size: many; j_call: TRBJ1-6; v_call: TRBV7-8; cdr3_aa: CASSSSGHRVGSPLHF; cdr3_nt: TGTGCCAGCAGCTCCTCGGGGCACAGGGTTGGATCACCCCTCCACTTT
d_call: NA; clone_size: NA; j_call: TRBJ1-3; v_call: TRBV30; cdr3_aa: CAWTRSRSGNTIYF; cdr3_nt: TGTGCCTGGACCCGTTCTCGCTCTGGAAACACCATATATTTT
d_call: NA; clone_size: few; j_call: TRBJ2-3; v_call: TRBV7-2; cdr3_aa: CASSLMYTQYF; cdr3_nt: TGTGCCAGCAGCTTGATGTATACGCAGTATTTT
d_call: NA; clone_size: few; j_call: TRBJ1-1; v_call: TRBV30; cdr3_aa: CAWSPANREAFF; cdr3_nt: TGTGCCTGGAGTCCTGCCAACAGGGAAGCTTTCTTT
d_call: NA; clone_size: many; j_call: TRBJ2-7; v_call: TRBV7-8; cdr3_aa: CASSLGGSRAYEQYF; cdr3_nt: TGTGCCAGCAGCTTAGGGGGATCTCGGGCCTACGAGCAGTACTTC
d_call: TRBD1; clone_size: few; j_call: TRBJ1-2; v_call: TRBV5-4; cdr3_aa: CASSFSRQGYGYTF; cdr3_nt: TGTGCCAGCAGCTTCTCGAGACAGGGCTATGGCTACACCTTC